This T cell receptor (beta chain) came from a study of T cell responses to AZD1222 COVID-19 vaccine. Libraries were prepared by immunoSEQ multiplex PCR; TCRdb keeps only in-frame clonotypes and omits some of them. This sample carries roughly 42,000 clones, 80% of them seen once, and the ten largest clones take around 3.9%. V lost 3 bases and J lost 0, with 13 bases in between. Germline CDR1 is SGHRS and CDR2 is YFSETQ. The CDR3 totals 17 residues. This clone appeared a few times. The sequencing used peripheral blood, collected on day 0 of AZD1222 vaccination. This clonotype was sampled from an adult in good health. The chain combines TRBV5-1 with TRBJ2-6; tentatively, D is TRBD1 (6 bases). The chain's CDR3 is CASSYRALFSGANVLTF. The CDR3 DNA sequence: TGCGCCAGCAGCTACAGGGCCCTTTTCTCTGGGGCCAACGTCCTGACTTTC.